This paragraph covers one T cell receptor (beta chain) sequence. CDR1 and CDR2 from the germline V gene are SGHRS and YFSETQ. CDR3 length equals 14 residues. The V end lost 4 bases, the J end lost 6 bases, and 16 bases lay between the germline ends. With random hexamers, roughly 0.5 to 1 ug RNA was reverse transcribed. TCRdb called the immunoSEQ multiplex PCR reads again in MiXCR, with one record for every CDR3 protein. The table lists more than 100,000 distinct CDR3 sequences, approximately 96% of them singletons. This sample was included in a study of CD8 T cells in Susac syndrome. Study at large: At the time their blood was drawn, patients with Susac syndrome were either therapy-naive, on corticosteroids (with some of them also receiving intravenous immunoglobulin), or on intravenous immunoglobulin alone.

The J gene is TRBJ1-2, the V gene TRBV5-1; maybe TRBD1 (5 bases). The sequence was collected from a human donor with Susac syndrome. The sequencing sample was made of CD4+ T cells from PBMCs. The CDR3 is CASSPAGLENGYTF. Here the CDR3 DNA reads TGCGCCAGCAGCCCCGCAGGGTTAGAGAATGGCTACACCTTC.